The T cell receptor beta chain under discussion was sequenced for a study of OX40 agonist ivuxolimab in advanced cancers. Sequenced by immunoSEQ multiplex PCR; TCRdb stores in-frame clones only, minus some. The repertoire holds about 64,000 clones, with around four fifths as singletons. Germline CDR1 is MDHEN and CDR2 is SYDVKM. This CDR3 contains 18 residues. Trimming removed 6 bases from V and 7 bases from J; junction bases left unmatched: 20. Study-level points and caveats: On average, a greater number of expanded clones characterised CD8+ T cells relative to CD4+.

To note about this clone: Its antigen remains unidentified.

The chain recombines TRBV28 with TRBJ2-1, with TRBD1 matching over 8 bases. This sample comprised CD4+ or CD8+ T cells sorted from blood, obtained in a trial of the OX40 agonist ivuxolimab. This sequence was found in an adult with an advanced solid tumor such as melanoma, head and neck, liver or kidney cancer. The CDR3 spells CASRPKTNRGRAVNEQFF. The CDR3 nucleotides read TGTGCCAGCAGACCAAAGACCAACAGGGGGAGAGCGGTAAATGAGCAGTTCTTC.